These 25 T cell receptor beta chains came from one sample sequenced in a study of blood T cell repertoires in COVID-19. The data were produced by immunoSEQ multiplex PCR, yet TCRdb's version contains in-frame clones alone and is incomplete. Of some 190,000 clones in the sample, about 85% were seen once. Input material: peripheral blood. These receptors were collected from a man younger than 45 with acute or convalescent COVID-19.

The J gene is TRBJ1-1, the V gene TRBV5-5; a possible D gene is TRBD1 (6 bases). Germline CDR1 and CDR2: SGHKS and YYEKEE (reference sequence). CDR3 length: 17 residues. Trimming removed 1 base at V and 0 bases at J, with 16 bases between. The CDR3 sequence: CASSLRQGSYMNTEAFF. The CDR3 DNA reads TGTGCCAGCAGCTTGCGCCAGGGGTCATACATGAACACTGAAGCTTTCTTT. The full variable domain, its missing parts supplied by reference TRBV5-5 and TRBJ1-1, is DAGVTQSPTHLIKTRGQQVTLRCSPISGHKSVSWYQQVLGQGPQFIFQYYEKEERGRGNFPDRFSARQFPNYSSELNVNALLLGDSALYLCASSLRQGSYMNTEAFFGQGTRLTVV.

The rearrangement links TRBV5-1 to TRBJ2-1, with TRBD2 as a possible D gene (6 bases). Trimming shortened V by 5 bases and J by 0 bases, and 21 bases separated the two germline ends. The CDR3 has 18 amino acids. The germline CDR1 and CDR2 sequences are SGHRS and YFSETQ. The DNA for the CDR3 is TGCGCCAGCAGGTCACGGGTGTGGGGGGTGAGCTCCTACAATGAGCAGTTCTTC. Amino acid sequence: CASRSRVWGVSSYNEQFF.

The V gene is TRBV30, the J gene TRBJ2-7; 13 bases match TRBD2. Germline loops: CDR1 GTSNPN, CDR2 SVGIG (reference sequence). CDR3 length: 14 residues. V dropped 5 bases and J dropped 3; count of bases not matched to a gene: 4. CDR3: CAWSTSGGDYEQYF. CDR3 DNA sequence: TGTGCCTGGTCTACTAGCGGGGGGGACTACGAGCAGTACTTC.

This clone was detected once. CDR3 region: CASTPRDKNTEAFF. CDR3 nucleotides: TGTGCCAGCACCCCAAGGGACAAGAACACTGAAGCTTTCTTT. This sequence joins TRBV2 and TRBJ1-1, with D perhaps matching TRBD1 (6 bases). V was clipped by 7 bases and J by 1 base, with 13 bases between them. Per germline, CDR1 SNHLY and CDR2 FYNNEI. The length of the CDR3 is 14 residues.

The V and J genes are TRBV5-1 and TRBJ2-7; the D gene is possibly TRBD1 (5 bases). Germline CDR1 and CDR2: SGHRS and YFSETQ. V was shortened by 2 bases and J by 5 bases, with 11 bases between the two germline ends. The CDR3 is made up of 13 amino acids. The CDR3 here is CASSFGQGNEQYF. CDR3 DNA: TGCGCCAGCAGCTTTGGGCAGGGCAACGAGCAGTACTTC.

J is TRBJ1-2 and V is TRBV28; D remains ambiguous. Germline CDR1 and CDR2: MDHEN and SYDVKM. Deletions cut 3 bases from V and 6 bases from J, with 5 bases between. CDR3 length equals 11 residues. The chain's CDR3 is CASSFRDGYTF. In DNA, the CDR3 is TGTGCCAGCAGTTTCCGGGATGGCTACACCTTC.

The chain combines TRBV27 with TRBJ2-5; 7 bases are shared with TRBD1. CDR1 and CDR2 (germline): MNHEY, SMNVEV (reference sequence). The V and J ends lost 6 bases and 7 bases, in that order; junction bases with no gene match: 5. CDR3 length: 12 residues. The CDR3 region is CASRTGKGTQYF. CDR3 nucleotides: TGTGCCAGCAGGACAGGGAAAGGGACCCAGTACTTC.

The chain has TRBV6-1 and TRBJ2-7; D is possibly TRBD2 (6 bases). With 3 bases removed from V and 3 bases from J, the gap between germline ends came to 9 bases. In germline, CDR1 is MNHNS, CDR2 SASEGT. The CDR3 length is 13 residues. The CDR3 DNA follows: TGTGCCAGCAGTGAGGGACTTAGCTACGAGCAGTACTTC. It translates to CASSEGLSYEQYF.

CDR3: CASSLARGENTEAFF. The DNA for the CDR3 is TGCGCCAGCAGCTTGGCCAGGGGAGAGAACACTGAAGCTTTCTTT. The genes are TRBV5-1 and TRBJ1-1; perhaps TRBD1 as D (6 bases). V lost 0 bases and J lost 1, with 10 bases in between. Germline CDR1 and CDR2: SGHRS and YFSETQ. The CDR3 loop spans 15 amino acids.

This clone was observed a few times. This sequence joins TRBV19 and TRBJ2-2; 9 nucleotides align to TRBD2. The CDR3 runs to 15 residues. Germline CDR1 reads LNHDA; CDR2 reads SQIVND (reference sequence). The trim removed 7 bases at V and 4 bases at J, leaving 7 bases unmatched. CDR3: CASTVAGASTGELFF. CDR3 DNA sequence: TGTGCCAGTACTGTAGCGGGAGCGAGCACCGGGGAGCTGTTTTTT. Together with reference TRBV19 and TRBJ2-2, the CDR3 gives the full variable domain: DGGITQSPKYLFRKEGQNVTLSCEQNLNHDAMYWYRQDPGQGLRLIYYSQIVNDFQKGDIAEGYSVSREKKESFPLTVTSAQKNPTAFYLCASTVAGASTGELFFGEGSRLTVL.

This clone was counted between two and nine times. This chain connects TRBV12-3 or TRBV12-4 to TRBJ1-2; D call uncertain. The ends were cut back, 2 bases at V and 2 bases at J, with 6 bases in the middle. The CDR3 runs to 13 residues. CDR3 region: CASSLQRNYGYTF. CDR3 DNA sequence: TGTGCCAGCAGTTTACAGAGGAACTATGGCTACACCTTC.

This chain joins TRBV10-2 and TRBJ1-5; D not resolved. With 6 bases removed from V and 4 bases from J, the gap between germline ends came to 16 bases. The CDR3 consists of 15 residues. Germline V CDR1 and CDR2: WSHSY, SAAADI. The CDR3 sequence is CASSDPGVRNQPQHF. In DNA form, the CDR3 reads TGCGCCAGCAGCGACCCCGGGGTGAGAAATCAGCCCCAGCATTTT.

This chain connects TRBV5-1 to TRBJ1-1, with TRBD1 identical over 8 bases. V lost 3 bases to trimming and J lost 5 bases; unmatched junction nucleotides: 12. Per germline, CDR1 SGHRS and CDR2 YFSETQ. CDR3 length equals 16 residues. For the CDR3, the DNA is TGCGCCAGCAGCTCCCTCCTCAGGGGGCGCGGGACTGAAGCTTTCTTT. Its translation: CASSSLLRGRGTEAFF.

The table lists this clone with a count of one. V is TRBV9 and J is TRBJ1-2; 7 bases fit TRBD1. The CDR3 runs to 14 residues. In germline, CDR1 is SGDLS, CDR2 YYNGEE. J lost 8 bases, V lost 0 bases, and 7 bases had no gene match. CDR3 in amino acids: CASSVDGRGTGYTF. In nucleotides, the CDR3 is TGTGCCAGCAGCGTAGACGGCAGGGGGACAGGCTACACCTTC.

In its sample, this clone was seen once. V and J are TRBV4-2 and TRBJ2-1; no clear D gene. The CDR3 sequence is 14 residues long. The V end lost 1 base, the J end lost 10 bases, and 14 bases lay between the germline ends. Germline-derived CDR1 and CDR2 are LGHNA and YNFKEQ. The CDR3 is CASSQALDLREQFF. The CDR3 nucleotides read TGTGCCAGCAGCCAAGCTCTGGATCTCAGGGAGCAGTTCTTC.

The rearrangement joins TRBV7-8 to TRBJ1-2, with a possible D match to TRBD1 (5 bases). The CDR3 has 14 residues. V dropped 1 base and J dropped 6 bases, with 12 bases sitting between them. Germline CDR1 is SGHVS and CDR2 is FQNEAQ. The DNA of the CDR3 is TGTGCCAGCAGCTTAGGCAGGGCCTCAAATGGCTACACCTTC. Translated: CASSLGRASNGYTF.

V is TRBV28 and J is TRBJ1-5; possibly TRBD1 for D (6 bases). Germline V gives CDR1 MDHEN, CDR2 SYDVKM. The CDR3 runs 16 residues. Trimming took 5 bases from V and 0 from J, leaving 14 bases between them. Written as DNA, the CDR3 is TGTGCCAGCAGTAACAGAGGACAGTTTAGCAATCAGCCCCAGCATTTT. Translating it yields CASSNRGQFSNQPQHF.

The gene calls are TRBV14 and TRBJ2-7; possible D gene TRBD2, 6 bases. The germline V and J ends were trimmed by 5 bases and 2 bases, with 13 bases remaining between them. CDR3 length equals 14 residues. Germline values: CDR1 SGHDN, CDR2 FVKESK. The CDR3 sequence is CASSVSRGTYEQYF. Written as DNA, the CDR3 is TGTGCCAGCAGCGTCTCCCGGGGGACCTACGAGCAGTACTTC.

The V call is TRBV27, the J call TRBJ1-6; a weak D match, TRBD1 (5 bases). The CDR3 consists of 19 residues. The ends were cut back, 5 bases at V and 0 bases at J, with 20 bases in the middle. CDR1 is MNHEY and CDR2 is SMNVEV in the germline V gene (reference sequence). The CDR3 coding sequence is TGTGCCAGCAGTCTGGACAAAATGGGAACCCGCTCCTATAATTCACCCCTCCACTTT. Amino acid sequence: CASSLDKMGTRSYNSPLHF.

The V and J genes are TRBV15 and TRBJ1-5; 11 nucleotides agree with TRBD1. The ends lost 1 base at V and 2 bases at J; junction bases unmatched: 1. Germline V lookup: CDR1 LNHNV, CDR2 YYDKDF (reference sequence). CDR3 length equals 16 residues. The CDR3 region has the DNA TGTGCCACCAGCAGAGGGACAGGGGGCGGCAATCAGCCCCAGCATTTT. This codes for CATSRGTGGGNQPQHF.

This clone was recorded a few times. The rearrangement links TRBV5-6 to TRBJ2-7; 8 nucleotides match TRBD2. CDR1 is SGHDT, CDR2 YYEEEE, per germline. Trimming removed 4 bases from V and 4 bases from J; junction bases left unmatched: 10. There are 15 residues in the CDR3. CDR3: CASSPVTGTSYEQYF. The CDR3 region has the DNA TGTGCCAGCAGCCCGGTGACCGGGACTAGTTACGAGCAGTACTTC. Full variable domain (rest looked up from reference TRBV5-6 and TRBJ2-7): DAGVTQSPTHLIKTRGQQVTLRCSPKSGHDTVSWYQQALGQGPQFIFQYYEEEERQRGNFPDRFSGHQFPNYSSELNVNALLLGDSALYLCASSPVTGTSYEQYFGPGTRLTVT.

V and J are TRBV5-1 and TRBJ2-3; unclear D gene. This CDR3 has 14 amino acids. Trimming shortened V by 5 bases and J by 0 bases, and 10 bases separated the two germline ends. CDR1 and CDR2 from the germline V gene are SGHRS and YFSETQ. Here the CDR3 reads CASRLSVSTDTQYF. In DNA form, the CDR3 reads TGCGCCAGCAGACTCAGCGTTAGCACAGATACGCAGTATTTT. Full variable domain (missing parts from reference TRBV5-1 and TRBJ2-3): KAGVTQTPRYLIKTRGQQVTLSCSPISGHRSVSWYQQTPGQGLQFLFEYFSETQRNKGNFPGRFSGRQFSNSRSEMNVSTLELGDSALYLCASRLSVSTDTQYFGPGTRLTVL.

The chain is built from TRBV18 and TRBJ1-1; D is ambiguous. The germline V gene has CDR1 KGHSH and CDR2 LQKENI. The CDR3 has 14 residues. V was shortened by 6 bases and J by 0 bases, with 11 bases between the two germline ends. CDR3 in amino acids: CASSSTGMNTEAFF. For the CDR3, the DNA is TGTGCCAGCTCGTCTACCGGGATGAACACTGAAGCTTTCTTT. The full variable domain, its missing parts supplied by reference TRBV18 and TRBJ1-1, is NAGVMQNPRHLVRRRGQEARLRCSPMKGHSHVYWYRQLPEEGLKFMVYLQKENIIDESGMPKERFSAEFPKEGPSILRIQQVVRGDSAAYFCASSSTGMNTEAFFGQGTRLTVV.

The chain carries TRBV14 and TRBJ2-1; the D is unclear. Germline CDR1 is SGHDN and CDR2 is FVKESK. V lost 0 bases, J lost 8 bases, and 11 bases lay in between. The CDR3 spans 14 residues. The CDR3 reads CASSQELPTHEQFF. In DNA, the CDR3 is TGTGCCAGCAGCCAAGAACTACCCACTCATGAGCAGTTCTTC.

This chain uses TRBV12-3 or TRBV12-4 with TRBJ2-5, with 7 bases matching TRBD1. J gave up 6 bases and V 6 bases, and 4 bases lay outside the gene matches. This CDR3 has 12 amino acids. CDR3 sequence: CASRGTVQTQYF. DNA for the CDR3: TGTGCCAGCAGAGGGACAGTACAGACCCAGTACTTC.